One and the same sample provided the 20 T cell receptor beta chains below, sequenced in a study of OX40 agonist ivuxolimab in advanced cancers. Sequenced by immunoSEQ multiplex PCR; TCRdb stores in-frame clones only, minus some. The repertoire holds about 64,000 clones, 88% seen once, with 0.67% in the top ten. The sequences come from CD4+ or CD8+ T cells sorted from blood, collected in a trial of the OX40 agonist ivuxolimab. These receptors all come from an adult with an advanced solid tumor such as melanoma, head and neck, liver or kidney cancer.

The chain is built from TRBV19 and TRBJ2-7; the D is unclear. CDR3 length equals 13 residues. Germline CDR1 and CDR2: LNHDA and SQIVND (reference sequence). Trimming cost V 1 base and J 4 bases, with 8 bases left between them. Written as DNA, the CDR3 is TGTGCCAGTAGTATAGGAGCAGTATACGAGCAGTACTTC. Amino acids: CASSIGAVYEQYF.

The V gene is TRBV11-3, the J gene TRBJ2-3; D unclear. Germline CDR1 reads SGHNT; CDR2 reads YENEEA. The CDR3 runs to 13 residues. With 0 bases removed from V and 2 bases from J, the gap between germline ends came to 3 bases. The CDR3, as DNA: TGTGCCAGCAGCTTAGAATCCACAGATACGCAGTATTTT. Encoded protein: CASSLESTDTQYF.

V is TRBV5-1 and J is TRBJ2-1; 8 positions agree with TRBD2. J was trimmed by 9 bases and V by 2 bases; bases with no gene match: 10. The CDR3 is 15 amino acids. CDR1 is SGHRS, CDR2 YFSETQ, per germline. The CDR3 here is CASSLVSGSQGEQFF. DNA for the CDR3: TGCGCCAGCAGCTTAGTGAGCGGGAGTCAGGGTGAGCAGTTCTTC.

The chain couples TRBV5-4 to TRBJ2-2; 12 bases map to TRBD2. V was pared by 4 bases and J by 5 bases, with 3 bases of the junction left unmatched. The germline CDR1 and CDR2 sequences are SGHNT and YYREEE (reference sequence). There are 15 residues in the CDR3. The DNA for the CDR3 is TGTGCCAGCAGCCCCGGGACTAGCGGGACCGGGGAGCTGTTTTTT. This gives the protein CASSPGTSGTGELFF.

The V gene is TRBV9, the J gene TRBJ1-1, with 7 bases fitting TRBD1. Trimming removed 4 bases from V and 4 bases from J; junction bases left unmatched: 13. This CDR3 spans 16 amino acids. The germline CDR1 and CDR2 sequences are SGDLS and YYNGEE. The CDR3 spells CASSRLMLTGTTEAFF. Written as DNA, the CDR3 is TGTGCCAGCAGCCGACTGATGTTGACAGGGACCACTGAAGCTTTCTTT.

The count of this clone is one. CDR3: CASSALVSSYNEQFF. CDR3 nucleotides: TGTGCCAGCAGCGCCCTAGTGAGCTCCTACAATGAGCAGTTCTTC. The gene calls are TRBV9 and TRBJ2-1, with D uncertain. Germline lookup yields CDR1 SGDLS and CDR2 YYNGEE. V shed 3 bases and J shed 0 bases, with 10 bases lying between them. The CDR3 consists of 15 residues.

The gene calls are TRBV7-2 and TRBJ2-5, with D tentatively TRBD2 (5 bases). Trimming cost V 3 bases and J 1 base, with 6 bases left between them. The CDR3 runs 13 residues. Germline V gene lookup returns CDR1 SGHTA and CDR2 FQGNSA. CDR3 region: CASSFSGQETQYF. Written as DNA, the CDR3 is TGTGCCAGCAGCTTCAGCGGCCAAGAGACCCAGTACTTC.

This clone was seen only once. V usage is TRBV7-9 and J usage is TRBJ2-2, with unresolved D. V lost 2 bases and J lost 2, with 12 bases in between. CDR3 length equals 16 residues. CDR1 is SEHNR and CDR2 is FQNEAQ in the germline V gene (reference sequence). CDR3 region: CASSLQDIRNTGELFF. CDR3 DNA sequence: TGTGCCAGCAGCTTACAAGATATTCGTAACACCGGGGAGCTGTTTTTT.

This chain joins TRBV5-4 and TRBJ2-3; 8 bases map to TRBD2. The CDR3 spans 16 residues. After removal of 3 bases from V and 0 bases from J, the junction contained 6 bases not matched to a gene. Germline V lookup: CDR1 SGHNT, CDR2 YYREEE (reference sequence). In DNA, the CDR3 is TGTGCCAGCAGCTCAAGTAGCGGGGCTAGCACAGATACGCAGTATTTT. Translated: CASSSSSGASTDTQYF.

CDR3 DNA: TGCGCCAGCAGCTTGTCGGCAGGTTCCAATTCACCCCTCCACTTT. Its protein product is CASSLSAGSNSPLHF. The chain is built from TRBV5-1 and TRBJ1-6; D call uncertain. This CDR3 spans 15 amino acids. Between the trimmed V and J ends, which lost 1 base and 7 bases, there was a span of 12 bases. Germline V gives CDR1 SGHRS, CDR2 YFSETQ.

In its sample, this clone was seen a few times. The chain uses TRBV5-4 and TRBJ2-2, with D maybe TRBD1 (6 bases). CDR1 is SGHNT, CDR2 YYREEE, per germline (reference sequence). CDR3 size: 15 residues. V was shortened by 6 bases and J by 0 bases, with 12 bases between the two germline ends. The CDR3 sequence is CASTDRRTNTGELFF. The CDR3 nucleotides are TGTGCCAGCACGGACAGACGAACGAACACCGGGGAGCTGTTTTTT.

CDR3 nucleotide sequence: TGTGCCAGCAGCCCGGGGCCGGAAACGCAGTATTTT. Protein product: CASSPGPETQYF. V is TRBV7-2 and J is TRBJ2-3; tentatively, D is TRBD1 or TRBD2 (5 bases each). CDR3 size: 12 residues. V dropped 5 bases and J dropped 9 bases, with 12 bases sitting between them. Germline CDR1 SGHTA, CDR2 FQGNSA.

V and J are TRBV7-3 and TRBJ1-1; D gene uncertain. This CDR3 is built from 15 residues. V lost 2 bases, J lost 4 bases, and 14 bases lay in between. CDR1 SGHTA and CDR2 FQGTGA come from the germline V gene. The CDR3 region has the DNA TGTGCCAGCAGCTTAGGGAGGGCGGTAGGCACTGAAGCTTTCTTT. Translating gives CASSLGRAVGTEAFF.

The chain couples TRBV6-1 to TRBJ2-2; 12 bases are a match to TRBD1. The CDR3 is made up of 15 amino acids. The V gene's germline CDR1 is MNHNS and CDR2 SASEGT. V lost 10 bases, J lost 7 bases, and 10 bases stayed unmatched. The CDR3 region is CATPPRDRGLGELFF. The DNA of the CDR3 is TGTGCCACCCCCCCCCGGGACAGGGGGCTCGGGGAGCTGTTTTTT.

The chain is built from TRBV14 and TRBJ1-1, with D perhaps matching TRBD1 (5 bases). The V end lost 0 bases, the J end lost 4 bases, and 9 bases lay between the germline ends. The CDR3 sequence is 14 residues long. Germline-derived CDR1 and CDR2 are SGHDN and FVKESK. DNA for the CDR3: TGTGCCAGCAGCCAAGAGGGGGGGATCACTGAAGCTTTCTTT. It yields the protein CASSQEGGITEAFF.

The chain employs TRBV29-1 and TRBJ1-2, with a weak D call TRBD1 (5 bases). The CDR3 has 13 residues. Germline CDR1 SQVTM, CDR2 ANQGSEA. Trimming took 4 bases from V and 2 from J, leaving 11 bases between them. CDR3 in DNA: TGCAGCGTTGCACAGGTCATAAACTATGGCTACACCTTC. Its protein is CSVAQVINYGYTF.

The chain links TRBV2 to TRBJ2-4; D may match TRBD1 or TRBD2 (5 bases each). This CDR3 comprises 15 residues. V was pared by 4 bases and J by 1 base, with 11 bases between. Per germline, CDR1 SNHLY and CDR2 FYNNEI. The CDR3 region is CASSGTLEAKNIQYF. Written as DNA, the CDR3 is TGTGCCAGCAGTGGGACACTAGAGGCCAAAAACATTCAGTACTTC.

The gene calls are TRBV6-1 and TRBJ2-7; D gene unclear. CDR3 length: 11 residues. CDR1 MNHNS and CDR2 SASEGT come from the germline V gene. The V end was cut by 4 bases, the J end by 7 bases, with 8 bases between. CDR3 in amino acids: CASSGAVEQYF. The CDR3 coding sequence is TGTGCCAGCAGTGGTGCGGTTGAGCAGTACTTC.

V and J are TRBV28 and TRBJ2-2, with 10 nucleotides matching TRBD2. Germline lookup yields CDR1 MDHEN and CDR2 SYDVKM. CDR3 size: 18 residues. The trim removed 4 bases at V and 7 bases at J, leaving 15 bases unmatched. The chain's CDR3 is CASSSPYEASGRSGELFF. The CDR3 DNA follows: TGTGCCAGCAGTTCCCCCTATGAAGCTAGCGGGAGAAGCGGGGAGCTGTTTTTT.

A note on this clone: Other DNA sequences in this specimen translate into the identical CDR3. This chain connects TRBV9 to TRBJ2-1; D not resolved. Germline CDR1 and CDR2: SGDLS and YYNGEE. Trimming shortened V by 1 base and J by 4 bases, and 6 bases separated the two germline ends. CDR3 length: 13 amino acids. The CDR3 loop is CASSVSPYNEQFF. DNA of the CDR3: TGTGCCAGCAGCGTATCGCCTTACAATGAGCAGTTCTTC.